This T cell receptor beta chain originates from a study of T cell responses to AZD1222 COVID-19 vaccine. General study points: The sample set comprised mostly white British donors with more females, and clonal diversity was possibly underestimated. Scientists sampled the repertoires only once the peak T cell response had passed. Distributed over spike, vaccine-associated CD4 TCRs predominated at 160-218 and 743-854.

Worth noting for this clone: Its target is unknown.

The germline CDR1 and CDR2 sequences are MGHRA and YSYEKL. Trimming left V 4 bases short and J 1 base short, with 10 bases between. The CDR3 has 14 amino acids. Here immunoSEQ multiplex PCR was the method, and the copy in TCRdb shows in-frame clones only, minus some. Here the sample spans fewer than 150,000 clones, around 88% being singletons. The source was peripheral blood, collected on day 0 of AZD1222 vaccination. This chain joins TRBV4-1 and TRBJ1-2; weak D call: TRBD1 (5 bases). This sequence was found in an adult in good health. The CDR3 loop is CASSPGTFNYGYTF. The DNA for the CDR3 is TGCGCCAGCAGCCCAGGGACGTTTAACTATGGCTACACCTTC.